This T cell receptor beta chain stems from a study of human T cells and chemical hapten exposure. This CDR3 contains 13 residues. V was cut by 3 bases and J by 3 bases, with 6 bases left in between. Per germline, CDR1 LNHDA and CDR2 SQIVND (reference sequence). Time point given: healthy volunteer bleed at 6 weeks. Sequencing started from total RNA isolated from unfractionated whole blood. Individual cDNA molecules in this library carried unique molecular identifiers. MiXCR, run by TCRdb on the RACE reads, gives a single entry per CDR3 protein. The sample lists under 50,000 distinct CDR3 sequences, 3.5% to 4% occurring once.

What was sequenced was whole blood. The chain has TRBV19 and TRBJ1-5; D is uncertain. This TCR was recovered from a human donor in good health. Some clones in this sample may be carry-over from other donors' samples. CDR3 sequence (DNA): TGTGCCAGTAGTATCCGTAACAATCAGCCCCAGCATTTT. Protein product: CASSIRNNQPQHF.